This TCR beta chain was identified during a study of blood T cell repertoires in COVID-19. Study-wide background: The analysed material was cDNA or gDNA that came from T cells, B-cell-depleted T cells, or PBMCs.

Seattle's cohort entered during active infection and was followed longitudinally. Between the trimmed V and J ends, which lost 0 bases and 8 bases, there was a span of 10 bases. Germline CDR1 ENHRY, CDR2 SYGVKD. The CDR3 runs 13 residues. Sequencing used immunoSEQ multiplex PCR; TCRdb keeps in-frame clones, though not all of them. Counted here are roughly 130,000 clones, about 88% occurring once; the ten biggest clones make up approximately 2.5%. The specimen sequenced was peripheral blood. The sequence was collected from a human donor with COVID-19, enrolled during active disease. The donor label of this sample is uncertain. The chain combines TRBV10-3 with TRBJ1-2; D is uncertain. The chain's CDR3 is CAISESETTGYTF. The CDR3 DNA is TGTGCCATCAGTGAGTCTGAGACAACAGGCTACACCTTC.